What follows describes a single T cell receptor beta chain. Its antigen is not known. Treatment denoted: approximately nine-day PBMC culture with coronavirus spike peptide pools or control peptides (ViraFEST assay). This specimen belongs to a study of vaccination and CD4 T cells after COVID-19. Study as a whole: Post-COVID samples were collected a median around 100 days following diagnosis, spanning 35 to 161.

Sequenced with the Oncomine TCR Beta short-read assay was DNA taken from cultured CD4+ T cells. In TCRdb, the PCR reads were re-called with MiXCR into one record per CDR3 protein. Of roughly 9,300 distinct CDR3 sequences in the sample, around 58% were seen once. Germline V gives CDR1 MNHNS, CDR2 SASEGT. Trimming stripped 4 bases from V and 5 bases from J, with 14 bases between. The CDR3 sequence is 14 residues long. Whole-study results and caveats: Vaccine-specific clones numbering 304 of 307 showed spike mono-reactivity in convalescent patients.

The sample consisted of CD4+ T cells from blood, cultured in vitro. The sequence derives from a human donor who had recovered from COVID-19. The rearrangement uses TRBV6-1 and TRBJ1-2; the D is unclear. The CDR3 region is CASSGSGGSYGYTF. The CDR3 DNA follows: TGTGCCAGCAGTGGATCTGGAGGCAGTTATGGCTACACCTTC.